Detailed here is one TCR beta chain. Its antigen remains unidentified. PCR amplification relied on 60 Vbeta primers (plus 13 Jbeta primers). The protocol was immunoSEQ multiplex PCR, while the TCRdb copy is restricted to in-frame clones and leaves out a portion. The repertoire consists of 100,000 to 150,000 clones, with 65% to 90% occurring once and the leading ten covering about 0.75%. The sample originates from a study of cytomegalovirus exposure and HLA in healthy donors. Study-level background: Membership in the Caucasian-associated ancestry cluster was found for approximately 85% of roughly 360 genotyped donors. The study, taken as a whole, reports: A missense DCLRE1C variant was associated with V- and J-gene trimming of TCR beta chains in a later analysis, and an independent cohort replicated the association. Overall, approximately 180 TCR beta chains were annotated as cytomegalovirus-associated.

With 6 bases removed from V and 0 bases from J, the gap between germline ends came to 12 bases. This CDR3 is 14 amino acids long. From germline, CDR1 is SQVTM and CDR2 ANQGSEA. Sequencing input: PBMCs. This receptor was identified in a man younger than 30 in good health and CMV-seronegative. The chain recombines TRBV29-1 with TRBJ2-1; D call uncertain. The CDR3 here is CSVQQASSYNEQFF. DNA for the CDR3: TGCAGCGTGCAGCAGGCCAGCTCCTACAATGAGCAGTTCTTC.